Listed below are T cell receptor beta chains from one sample, sequenced in a study of ipilimumab plus nivolumab after autologous stem cell transplantation. Data came from immunoSEQ multiplex PCR; TCRdb stores just in-frame clones and leaves some out. The sample includes about 43,000 clones, 88% of them seen just once. The sample was PBMCs, taken in a trial of ipilimumab plus nivolumab as post-transplant consolidation. These receptors were taken from a male donor with multiple myeloma. CDR3s include the opening cysteine and the closing phenylalanine or tryptophan. D genes are given only for firm matches. The size of a clone is reported for some rows only, either as once, few or many, or as a class for expanded clones.

len,abundance,v_gene,d_gene,j_gene,CDR3aa,CDR3nt
16,NA,TRBV21-1,NA,TRBJ2-7,CASSKKNLGREDEQYF,TGTGCCAGCAGCAAAAAGAACTTGGGCAGGGAGGACGAGCAGTACTTC
17,NA,TRBV9,TRBD2,TRBJ2-3,CASSPGLAGPGKDTQYF,TGTGCCAGCAGCCCCGGACTAGCGGGGCCCGGTAAGGATACGCAGTATTTT
16,NA,TRBV5-1,TRBD1,TRBJ2-7,CASSLGDRDLEYEQYF,TGCGCCAGCAGCTTGGGGGACAGGGACCTCGAGTACGAGCAGTACTTC
13,NA,TRBV6-1,TRBD2,TRBJ2-5,CASSFGGVETQYF,TGTGCCAGCAGTTTCGGGGGGGTGGAGACCCAGTACTTC
12,NA,TRBV30,TRBD1,TRBJ1-2,CAWYKGARGYTF,TGTGCCTGGTACAAGGGGGCGCGAGGCTACACCTTC
13,once,TRBV6-5,NA,TRBJ1-5,CASSLDSNQPQHF,TGTGCCAGCAGCCTCGATAGCAATCAGCCCCAGCATTTT
12,NA,TRBV30,NA,TRBJ1-2,CAWVEFPYGYTF,TGTGCCTGGGTAGAATTTCCCTATGGCTACACCTTC
14,NA,TRBV6-1,NA,TRBJ1-1,CASTPVDISTEAFF,TGTGCCAGCACCCCTGTGGACATCTCCACTGAAGCTTTCTTT
17,NA,TRBV19,TRBD2,TRBJ2-3,CASSMALAGAGTDTQYF,TGTGCCAGTAGTATGGCACTAGCGGGAGCAGGCACAGATACGCAGTATTTT
13,NA,TRBV28,NA,TRBJ1-2,CASSQDGNYGYTF,TGTGCCAGCAGCCAGGACGGTAACTATGGCTACACCTTC
15,NA,TRBV5-5,NA,TRBJ1-5,CASSLWGDALKTQHF,TGTGCCAGCAGCTTGTGGGGGGACGCTTTAAAGACCCAGCATTTT
15,once,TRBV18,NA,TRBJ1-6,CASSPPRQLNSPLHF,TGTGCCAGCTCACCACCCAGACAGTTAAATTCACCCCTCCACTTT
14,NA,TRBV19,TRBD1,TRBJ2-7,CASSTGGYSYEQYF,TGTGCCAGTAGTACAGGGGGCTACTCCTACGAGCAGTACTTC
17,NA,TRBV7-2,NA,TRBJ1-5,CASSLVGGGNSNQPQHF,TGTGCCAGCAGCTTAGTAGGTGGAGGGAATAGCAATCAGCCCCAGCATTTT
12,NA,TRBV6-1,NA,TRBJ2-1,CASSDTYNEQFF,TGTGCCAGCAGTGACACATACAATGAGCAGTTCTTC
13,NA,TRBV6-4,TRBD1,TRBJ1-2,CASRAGTEYGYTF,TGTGCCAGCAGGGCGGGGACAGAGTATGGCTACACCTTC
13,NA,TRBV7-2,NA,TRBJ1-1,CASSLEDRSQAFF,TGTGCCAGCAGCTTAGAGGACAGAAGTCAAGCTTTCTTT
13,NA,TRBV19,NA,TRBJ1-5,CASSQEWGQPQHF,TGTGCCAGTAGCCAGGAGTGGGGTCAGCCCCAGCATTTT
13,NA,TRBV16,NA,TRBJ1-2,CASSQSQGQYYTF,TGTGCCAGCAGCCAATCACAGGGCCAGTACTACACCTTC
14,NA,TRBV2,NA,TRBJ1-2,CASKGRVFSSGYTF,TGTGCCAGCAAGGGACGGGTCTTCTCTTCTGGCTACACCTTC
13,NA,TRBV7-2,NA,TRBJ1-1,CASSLVTNTEAFF,TGTGCCAGCAGCTTAGTCACGAACACTGAAGCTTTCTTT
15,NA,TRBV2,NA,TRBJ2-4,CASSGMYPPVDIQYF,TGTGCCAGCAGCGGAATGTATCCCCCTGTGGACATTCAGTACTTC
14,NA,TRBV12-5,TRBD1,TRBJ2-7,CASTHGTVGYEQYF,TGTGCTAGTACCCACGGGACAGTTGGCTACGAGCAGTACTTC
16,NA,TRBV7-2,NA,TRBJ2-5,CASTYQPTGPGETQYF,TGTGCCAGCACCTACCAACCGACGGGCCCGGGGGAGACCCAGTACTTC
18,NA,TRBV4-1,NA,TRBJ2-7,CASSQGRVGVWRRGEQYF,TGCGCCAGCAGCCAAGGCAGGGTTGGGGTCTGGAGAAGAGGCGAGCAGTACTTC
16,NA,TRBV28,NA,TRBJ1-6,CASSIRASSYNSPLHF,TGTGCCAGCAGTATCAGGGCCAGCTCCTATAATTCACCCCTCCACTTT
13,NA,TRBV5-5,NA,TRBJ2-7,CASRTGTNYEQYF,TGTGCCAGCAGGACTGGGACAAACTACGAGCAGTACTTC
14,once,TRBV9,NA,TRBJ2-3,CASSVKVSGDTQYF,TGTGCCAGCAGCGTTAAGGTTTCCGGAGATACGCAGTATTTT
13,NA,TRBV6-1,NA,TRBJ1-1,CASTSVGTTEAFF,TGTGCCAGCACCTCAGTCGGAACCACTGAAGCTTTCTTT
16,NA,TRBV23-1,TRBD1,TRBJ2-5,CASSHPDRGDGKTQYF,TGCGCCAGCAGTCACCCCGACAGGGGAGATGGGAAGACCCAGTACTTC
15,few,TRBV21-1,NA,TRBJ2-2,CASSVRRGNTGELFF,TGTGCCAGCAGCGTCCGCAGGGGGAACACCGGGGAGCTGTTTTTT
14,NA,TRBV28,TRBD2,TRBJ2-1,CASSGASGKGEQFF,TGTGCCAGCAGTGGTGCTAGCGGAAAGGGTGAGCAGTTCTTC
13,few,TRBV2,NA,TRBJ1-1,CATQKLANTEAFF,TGTGCCACCCAGAAGTTGGCGAACACTGAAGCTTTCTTT
16,NA,TRBV7-8,TRBD1,TRBJ2-1,CASSPLGQGVTNEQFF,TGTGCCAGCAGCCCCCTGGGACAGGGGGTGACGAATGAGCAGTTCTTC
13,NA,TRBV19,NA,TRBJ2-3,CASSIQAADTQYF,TGTGCCAGTAGTATACAAGCAGCGGATACGCAGTATTTT
17,NA,TRBV6-1,NA,TRBJ2-1,CASSEDGAAYSYNEQFF,TGTGCCAGCAGTGAGGATGGGGCGGCCTACTCCTACAATGAGCAGTTCTTC
16,NA,TRBV5-1,TRBD2,TRBJ2-3,CASSFGTSSGTDTQYF,TGCGCCAGCAGCTTTGGGACTAGCTCCGGCACAGATACGCAGTATTTT
15,NA,TRBV27,NA,TRBJ2-3,CASSGTTRSTDTQYF,TGTGCCAGCAGTGGTACAACCCGTAGCACAGATACGCAGTATTTT
13,NA,TRBV5-1,NA,TRBJ1-5,CASSLMGNQPQHF,TGCGCCAGCAGCTTGATGGGCAATCAGCCCCAGCATTTT
17,NA,TRBV9,NA,TRBJ2-2,CASSPVPHGVYTGELFF,TGTGCCAGCAGCCCCGTTCCGCATGGGGTATACACCGGGGAGCTGTTTTTT
15,NA,TRBV5-1,TRBD1,TRBJ2-4,CASRPLGTGQNIQYF,TGCGCCAGCCGTCCCCTCGGGACAGGCCAAAACATTCAGTACTTC
13,NA,TRBV5-1,NA,TRBJ2-7,CASTPRGLYEQYF,TGCGCCAGCACCCCGAGAGGGCTTTACGAGCAGTACTTC
15,NA,TRBV7-8,TRBD2,TRBJ2-7,CASSSLAGGEYEQYF,TGTGCCAGCAGCTCTCTAGCGGGAGGAGAATACGAGCAGTACTTC
17,NA,TRBV27,NA,TRBJ1-5,CASSLRGRGGGNQPQHF,TGTGCCAGCAGTTTGCGGGGCAGGGGTGGTGGCAATCAGCCCCAGCATTTT
14,once,TRBV5-8,NA,TRBJ1-5,CASSLRNSNQPQHF,TGTGCCAGCAGCTTGCGGAATAGCAATCAGCCCCAGCATTTT
14,NA,TRBV6-1,TRBD1,TRBJ2-1,CASSKQGVYNEQFF,TGTGCCAGCAGTAAACAGGGGGTATACAATGAGCAGTTCTTC
14,NA,TRBV19,TRBD1,TRBJ1-4,CASKTGVADEKLFF,TGTGCCAGCAAGACAGGGGTGGCGGACGAAAAACTGTTTTTT
13,NA,TRBV6-5,TRBD1,TRBJ1-2,CASSLQGAEGYTF,TGTGCCAGCAGCCTGCAGGGGGCGGAGGGCTACACCTTC
13,NA,TRBV2,NA,TRBJ1-2,CASSGGGGGGYTF,TGTGCCAGCAGTGGCGGGGGGGGCGGCGGCTACACCTTC
13,medium-sized,TRBV2,TRBD1,TRBJ1-2,CASTKSQGGGYTF,TGTGCCAGCACTAAGAGCCAGGGGGGTGGCTACACCTTC
16,NA,TRBV5-4,TRBD2,TRBJ2-3,CASSLFGGGALDAQYF,TGTGCCAGCAGCTTGTTTGGCGGGGGGGCATTAGATGCGCAGTATTTT
13,NA,TRBV5-1,NA,TRBJ2-5,CASRAGFQETQYF,TGCGCCAGCAGAGCAGGGTTCCAAGAGACCCAGTACTTC
16,NA,TRBV6-4,TRBD1,TRBJ2-2,CASSDSGQGNTGELFF,TGTGCCAGCAGTGACTCGGGACAGGGGAACACCGGGGAGCTGTTTTTT
14,NA,TRBV7-8,TRBD2,TRBJ2-3,CASSPGGSTDTQYF,TGTGCCAGCAGCCCGGGGGGGAGCACAGATACGCAGTATTTT
15,NA,TRBV2,TRBD2,TRBJ2-1,CASTLRGAPYNEQFF,TGTGCCAGCACCTTGCGGGGGGCCCCCTACAATGAGCAGTTCTTC